Listed here are 13 T cell receptor beta chains from one sample, sequenced in a study of blood T cell repertoires in COVID-19. TCRdb keeps only in-frame clones here, not all; method: immunoSEQ multiplex PCR. The sample includes under 75,000 clones, about 90% of them seen just once. The sample consisted of peripheral blood. These receptor sequences come from a human donor in a cohort sampled during active COVID-19.

The rearrangement uses TRBV6-5 and TRBJ1-1; D unresolved. This CDR3 is 12 amino acids long. V lost 5 bases, J lost 6 bases, and 10 bases lay in between. CDR1 MNHEY and CDR2 SVGAGI come from the germline V gene. CDR3 sequence reads: CASSPVGAEAFF. The CDR3 DNA is TGTGCCAGCAGTCCCGTCGGGGCTGAAGCTTTCTTT.

This chain joins TRBV7-9 and TRBJ2-1; 9 bases map to TRBD2. Germline CDR1 SEHNR, CDR2 FQNEAQ (reference sequence). The CDR3 sequence is 16 residues long. CDR3 bases: TGTGACGCCAATGATTATAGCGGGAGCTCCTACAATGAGCAGTTCTTC. As protein: CDANDYSGSSYNEQFF.

The chain joins TRBV24-1 to TRBJ1-1; D is perhaps TRBD1 (6 bases). CDR1 and CDR2 from the germline V gene are KGHDR and SFDVKD. This CDR3 region has 11 residues. V gave up 6 bases and J gave up 5 bases, with 6 bases separating them. As DNA, the CDR3 is TGTGCCACCAGTAGGGGGACTGAAGCTTTCTTT. It specifies CATSRGTEAFF.

This clone was found once. The chain joins TRBV11-2 to TRBJ1-6; 9 bases agree with TRBD1. Germline V lookup: CDR1 SGHAT, CDR2 FQNNGV. CDR3 size: 15 residues. J lost 8 bases, V lost 5 bases, and 7 bases had no gene match. The CDR3 sequence is CASSPWDRVYSPLHF. The CDR3 DNA reads as TGTGCCAGCAGCCCCTGGGACAGGGTATATTCACCCCTCCACTTT.

This chain connects TRBV27 to TRBJ1-1, with D unclear. CDR3 length: 14 residues. The V end lost 4 bases, the J end lost 1 base, and 10 bases lay between the germline ends. In germline, CDR1 is MNHEY, CDR2 SMNVEV (reference sequence). This CDR3 is CASSYNPGNTEAFF. CDR3 coding DNA: TGTGCCAGCAGTTACAACCCAGGGAACACTGAAGCTTTCTTT.

V gene TRBV28 combines with J gene TRBJ1-1; 9 bases align to TRBD1. V was clipped by 2 bases and J by 10 bases; unmatched bases: 5. The CDR3 sequence is 13 residues long. CDR1 is MDHEN, CDR2 SYDVKM, per germline. CDR3 protein: CASSLTGTGRAFF. The CDR3 DNA is TGTGCCAGCAGTTTAACCGGGACAGGGCGAGCTTTCTTT.

V gene TRBV11-2 combines with J gene TRBJ2-7; D is possibly TRBD2 (6 bases). The CDR3 covers 17 residues. Germline CDR1 is SGHAT and CDR2 is FQNNGV. V was pared by 0 bases and J by 6 bases, with 21 bases between. CDR3 protein: CASSLDGRGTLRVEQYF. DNA of the CDR3: TGTGCCAGCAGCTTAGATGGTCGGGGGACCCTAAGGGTCGAGCAGTACTTC.

The chain carries TRBV4-3 and TRBJ2-7; TRBD2 is a possible D gene (5 bases). The CDR3 runs to 15 residues. The V end lost 2 bases, the J end lost 3 bases, and 14 bases lay between the germline ends. The germline V gene encodes CDR1 LGHNA and CDR2 YSLEER. CDR3 coding DNA: TGCGCCAGCAGCCAAAACGAGGGAGTTATCTACGAGCAGTACTTC. It encodes CASSQNEGVIYEQYF.

The V call is TRBV7-9, the J call TRBJ1-6, with TRBD1 identical over 10 bases. Germline lookup yields CDR1 SEHNR and CDR2 FQNEAQ (reference sequence). V trimming: 5 bases; J trimming: 6 bases; junction bases outside the gene matches: 4. The CDR3 is 15 residues long. The CDR3 coding sequence is TGTGCCAGCAGCCGACAGGGGGCAGGTAATTCACCCCTCCACTTT. Encoded protein: CASSRQGAGNSPLHF.

This rearrangement joins TRBV19 to TRBJ1-3, with 7 bases fitting TRBD1. Per the germline V gene, CDR1 is LNHDA and CDR2 is SQIVND (reference sequence). The ends lost 4 bases at V and 2 bases at J; junction bases unmatched: 11. This CDR3 contains 17 residues. As DNA, the CDR3 is TGTGCCAGTAGTACCCGACAGGGTACTAATCCTGGAAACACCATATATTTT. Translating it yields CASSTRQGTNPGNTIYF.

This clone was counted only a few times. This chain uses TRBV28 with TRBJ1-2; no firm D call. The V gene lost 5 bases and the J gene lost 8 bases, with 15 bases spanning the gap. Germline CDR1 reads MDHEN; CDR2 reads SYDVKM. CDR3 length equals 13 residues. CDR3 nucleotide sequence: TGTGCCAGCAGTCCCGGAGGCTGGGGAGGCTACACCTTC. Protein: CASSPGGWGGYTF.

This chain connects TRBV5-1 to TRBJ1-1; 11 positions match TRBD1. The CDR3 length is 17 residues. CDR1 and CDR2 from the germline V gene are SGHRS and YFSETQ. With V trimmed by 1 base and J by 4 bases, 9 bases remained unmatched. CDR3 nucleotides: TGCGCCAGCAGCTTGTCCGGGACAGGGGGTGGTAGCACTGAAGCTTTCTTT. Protein product: CASSLSGTGGGSTEAFF.

The J gene is TRBJ2-1, the V gene TRBV7-2, with D tentatively TRBD2 (5 bases). Trimming took 1 base from V and 8 from J, leaving 15 bases between them. The germline V gene encodes CDR1 SGHTA and CDR2 FQGNSA. This CDR3 contains 15 residues. CDR3: CASSLGGSGYDEQFF. The CDR3 DNA reads TGTGCCAGCAGCTTAGGTGGGAGCGGTTATGATGAGCAGTTCTTC. The full variable domain, rest sourced from reference TRBV7-2 and TRBJ2-1, is GAGVSQSPSNKVTEKGKDVELRCDPISGHTALYWYRQSLGQGLEFLIYFQGNSAPDKSGLPSDRFSAERTGGSVSTLTIQRTQQEDSAVYLCASSLGGSGYDEQFFGPGTRLTVL.